The 27 T cell receptor beta chains presented below share a single source sample, sequenced in a study of T cell changes during pregnancy in multiple sclerosis. Some clones are missing from TCRdb's copy, which holds only in-frame ones; the method was immunoSEQ multiplex PCR. The data hold roughly 71,000 clones, with roughly nine tenths observed a single time. Sequences were derived from peripheral blood, sampled in the first trimester of pregnancy. Receptors were obtained from a female donor in good health, enrolled as a control in a pregnancy study.

This chain connects TRBV5-4 to TRBJ2-3; D call uncertain. This CDR3 has 12 residues. Trimming shortened V by 4 bases and J by 4 bases, and 7 bases separated the two germline ends. Germline V gives CDR1 SGHNT, CDR2 YYREEE (reference sequence). The CDR3 nucleotides read TGTGCCAGCAGCATAGAGGCAGATACGCAGTATTTT. Translated: CASSIEADTQYF.

Notes on this clone: This sample also contains other DNA sequences that code for the same CDR3. The genes are TRBV5-1 and TRBJ2-7; 11 bases agree with TRBD2. The CDR3 has 14 residues. The germline V gene has CDR1 SGHRS and CDR2 YFSETQ. J lost 3 bases, V lost 1 base, and 0 bases had no gene match. The CDR3 DNA is TGCGCCAGCAGCTTGACTAGCGGGAGCTACGAGCAGTACTTC. Residues: CASSLTSGSYEQYF. Combining the CDR3 with reference TRBV5-1 and TRBJ2-7 gives the whole variable domain KAGVTQTPRYLIKTRGQQVTLSCSPISGHRSVSWYQQTPGQGLQFLFEYFSETQRNKGNFPGRFSGRQFSNSRSEMNVSTLELGDSALYLCASSLTSGSYEQYFGPGTRLTVT.

This clone was counted once. The V call is TRBV29-1, the J call TRBJ2-5; TRBD1 agrees at 9 bases. V gave up 0 bases and J gave up 5 bases; unmatched junction bases: 10. The CDR3 has 16 residues. Germline V CDR1 and CDR2: SQVTM, ANQGSEA. The CDR3 DNA sequence: TGCAGCGTTGAAGATTGGGGACAGGGTGCTTGGGAGACCCAGTACTTC. Protein product: CSVEDWGQGAWETQYF.

The count of this clone is one. This chain uses TRBV5-4 with TRBJ2-2; 7 positions agree with TRBD2. V dropped 2 bases and J dropped 5; count of bases not matched to a gene: 6. This CDR3 has 15 amino acids. CDR1 and CDR2 (germline): SGHNT, YYREEE (reference sequence). As DNA, the CDR3 is TGTGCCAGCAGCTTCGGCGGGAGAGGTACCGGGGAGCTGTTTTTT. This codes for CASSFGGRGTGELFF.

The rearrangement uses TRBV30 and TRBJ1-3, with D uncertain. CDR1 and CDR2 (germline): GTSNPN, SVGIG (reference sequence). V lost 2 bases to trimming and J lost 0 bases, with 8 bases between them. The CDR3 totals 14 residues. Here the CDR3 reads CAWSKPSSGNTIYF. CDR3 coding DNA: TGTGCCTGGAGTAAACCGAGCTCTGGAAACACCATATATTTT.

This chain uses TRBV5-6 with TRBJ1-2; possible D gene TRBD1, 6 bases. The CDR3 spans 17 residues. V lost 3 bases to trimming and J lost 3 bases, with 21 bases between them. The germline gives CDR1 SGHDT, CDR2 YYEEEE. The CDR3 reads CASSSGRRYRADYGYTF. The CDR3 DNA follows: TGTGCCAGCAGCTCCGGCCGGAGATACAGGGCGGACTATGGCTACACCTTC.

The table lists this clone with a count of one. V gene TRBV19 combines with J gene TRBJ2-7, with D possibly matching TRBD2 (6 bases). In germline, CDR1 is LNHDA, CDR2 SQIVND (reference sequence). The V end was cut by 5 bases, the J end by 0 bases, with 11 bases between. CDR3 length equals 14 residues. In nucleotides, the CDR3 is TGTGCCAGTAGTGGAGGCGGGATCTCCTACGAGCAGTACTTC. Translation gives CASSGGGISYEQYF.

The chain employs TRBV7-9 and TRBJ1-3; the match to TRBD1 covers 8 bases. Germline assignment: CDR1 SEHNR and CDR2 FQNEAQ (reference sequence). V shed 5 bases and J 2 bases; nucleotides not matched to a gene: 11. CDR3 size: 17 residues. DNA for the CDR3: TGTGCCAGCAGCAGAGATTATTCGACAGGGGCTGGAAACACCATATATTTT. Translated: CASSRDYSTGAGNTIYF.

The genes are TRBV28 and TRBJ1-2; perhaps TRBD1 as D (5 bases). This CDR3 region has 12 residues. CDR1 is MDHEN and CDR2 is SYDVKM in the germline V gene. V was pared by 3 bases and J by 6 bases, with 8 bases between. The CDR3 region is CASSFPRDGYTF. The CDR3 DNA is TGTGCCAGCAGTTTTCCCAGGGATGGCTACACCTTC.

This clone came up once. The chain has TRBV4-1 and TRBJ2-1; 13 bases fit TRBD2. The V and J ends lost 5 bases and 7 bases, in that order; junction bases with no gene match: 11. Germline V lookup: CDR1 MGHRA, CDR2 YSYEKL. This CDR3 contains 17 residues. The CDR3 region has the DNA TGCGCCAGCAGCGCCGTCCCACTAGCGGGAGGGCGTAATGAGCAGTTCTTC. Protein: CASSAVPLAGGRNEQFF.

The chain links TRBV12-5 to TRBJ1-2, with D perhaps TRBD1 (6 bases). The CDR3 has 19 amino acids. Deletions cut 5 bases from V and 3 bases from J, with 28 bases between. CDR1 is LGHNT, CDR2 FRNRAP, per germline. CDR3 bases: TGTGCTAGTGGTCCCGCCTGGACAGACCGTCCTATGCAAGACTATGGCTACACCTTC. This gives the protein CASGPAWTDRPMQDYGYTF.

V usage is TRBV28 and J usage is TRBJ2-3, with D possibly matching TRBD1 (6 bases). Germline CDR1 is MDHEN and CDR2 is SYDVKM. The CDR3 has 15 amino acids. V was shortened by 6 bases and J by 0 bases, with 13 bases between the two germline ends. The CDR3 protein is CASRSSRGSTDTQYF. The CDR3 DNA reads as TGTGCCAGCAGATCCTCCAGGGGCAGCACAGATACGCAGTATTTT.

The chain carries TRBV28 and TRBJ2-5; D possibly corresponds to TRBD1 (8 bases). The CDR3 runs to 15 residues. Germline V lookup: CDR1 MDHEN, CDR2 SYDVKM. V dropped 6 bases and J dropped 5 bases, with 19 bases sitting between them. The CDR3 bases are TGTGCCAGCAGACCGACGGACAGGGAGGGGGAGACCCAGTACTTC. It specifies CASRPTDREGETQYF.

This clone was detected only once. The chain recombines TRBV5-1 with TRBJ2-4, with a tentative D call TRBD2 (6 bases). CDR1 SGHRS and CDR2 YFSETQ come from the germline V gene. V was clipped by 3 bases and J by 13 bases, with 11 bases between them. This CDR3 region has 11 residues. The CDR3 spells CASSSAGIQYF. CDR3 nucleotides: TGCGCCAGCAGCTCTGCGGGAATCCAGTACTTC. Complete variable domain (other parts from reference TRBV5-1 and TRBJ2-4): KAGVTQTPRYLIKTRGQQVTLSCSPISGHRSVSWYQQTPGQGLQFLFEYFSETQRNKGNFPGRFSGRQFSNSRSEMNVSTLELGDSALYLCASSSAGIQYFGAGTRLSVL.

The chain carries TRBV7-2 and TRBJ2-3; no definite D call. The germline V gene has CDR1 SGHTA and CDR2 FQGNSA. The CDR3 has 14 residues. V was clipped by 1 base and J by 2 bases, with 7 bases between them. The CDR3 here is CASSLVGYTDTQYF. The CDR3 DNA follows: TGTGCCAGCAGCTTAGTGGGCTACACAGATACGCAGTATTTT.

This clone was seen more than once but under ten times. CDR3 region: CASSQLEGFEAFF. CDR3 sequence (DNA): TGCGCCAGCAGCCAACTGGAGGGTTTCGAGGCTTTCTTT. The J gene is TRBJ1-1, the V gene TRBV4-1; no definite D call. Trimming removed 2 bases at V and 11 bases at J, with 15 bases between. CDR1 and CDR2 from the germline V gene are MGHRA and YSYEKL. The CDR3 covers 13 residues.

This chain connects TRBV11-2 to TRBJ2-3; D call uncertain. CDR1 is SGHAT, CDR2 FQNNGV, per germline. Trimming took off 6 bases at V and 2 bases at J, with 12 bases between the two ends. The CDR3 length is 14 residues. CDR3 residues: CASRPLWATDTQYF. For the CDR3, the DNA is TGTGCCAGCAGACCACTTTGGGCCACAGATACGCAGTATTTT. Full variable domain (missing parts from reference TRBV11-2 and TRBJ2-3): EAGVAQSPRYKIIEKRQSVAFWCNPISGHATLYWYQQILGQGPKLLIQFQNNGVVDDSQLPKDRFSAERLKGVDSTLKIQPAKLEDSAVYLCASRPLWATDTQYFGPGTRLTVL.

The CDR3 sequence: CASSNERAGVVQEQYF. The CDR3 nucleotides are TGTGCCAGCAGTAACGAAAGAGCGGGAGTGGTACAAGAGCAGTACTTC. The chain couples TRBV28 to TRBJ2-7; TRBD2 agrees at 8 bases. This CDR3 region has 16 residues. V gave up 5 bases and J gave up 7 bases; unmatched junction bases: 16. Germline lookup yields CDR1 MDHEN and CDR2 SYDVKM.

The V and J genes are TRBV7-8 and TRBJ1-2; D remains ambiguous. Trimming cost V 4 bases and J 7 bases, with 22 bases left between them. This CDR3 comprises 16 residues. Germline assignment: CDR1 SGHVS and CDR2 FQNEAQ. The CDR3 DNA follows: TGTGCCAGCAGCTCCCCACGCGTTCATCTGATCGGTGGCTACACCTTC. Encoded protein: CASSSPRVHLIGGYTF.

This rearrangement joins TRBV2 to TRBJ2-1; 7 nucleotides agree with TRBD1. Germline V gene data show CDR1 as SNHLY and CDR2 as FYNNEI. V dropped 7 bases and J dropped 2; count of bases not matched to a gene: 5. The CDR3 sequence is 14 residues long. The CDR3 here is CASKRGPTYNEQFF. CDR3 nucleotides: TGTGCCAGCAAAAGGGGGCCAACCTACAATGAGCAGTTCTTC. The full variable domain, rest sourced from reference TRBV2 and TRBJ2-1, is EPEVTQTPSHQVTQMGQEVILRCVPISNHLYFYWYRQILGQKVEFLVSFYNNEISEKSEIFDDQFSVERPDGSNFTLKIRSTKLEDSAMYFCASKRGPTYNEQFFGPGTRLTVL.

This clone was seen just once. The chain uses TRBV6-6 and TRBJ2-7, with D possibly TRBD2 on 5 matching bases. V was cut by 5 bases and J by 0 bases, with 8 bases left in between. Germline V gives CDR1 MNHNY, CDR2 SVGAGI (reference sequence). This CDR3 is 13 amino acids long. Here the CDR3 reads CASSRGSSYEQYF. CDR3 nucleotides: TGTGCCAGCAGTCGAGGGAGCTCCTACGAGCAGTACTTC.

The CDR3 sequence is CSVRLGPNEQYF. For the CDR3, the DNA is TGCAGCGTTAGACTAGGGCCGAACGAGCAGTACTTC. The chain couples TRBV29-1 to TRBJ2-7; D possibly corresponds to TRBD2 (6 bases). This CDR3 spans 12 amino acids. Germline CDR1 reads SQVTM; CDR2 reads ANQGSEA. Deletions cut 5 bases from V and 5 bases from J, with 13 bases between.

The chain uses TRBV4-2 and TRBJ2-7; TRBD2 aligns across 12 bases. The V gene end was trimmed by 1 base and the J gene end by 9 bases; junction bases not matched to a gene: 22. The CDR3 contains 20 residues. The V gene's germline CDR1 is LGHNA and CDR2 YNFKEQ. Written as DNA, the CDR3 is TGTGCCAGCAGCCAAGTTTCCCCCCGACTAGCGGGAGTTTTCCACGCGGGGCAGTACTTC. Its protein product is CASSQVSPRLAGVFHAGQYF.

The chain joins TRBV19 to TRBJ2-7; TRBD2 matches 8 bases. CDR1 and CDR2 from the germline V gene are LNHDA and SQIVND (reference sequence). The CDR3 consists of 15 residues. Trimming at V came to 4 bases and at J to 5 bases, leaving 10 bases not matched to a gene. The CDR3 coding sequence is TGTGCCAGTAGTAAACAAGCGGGAGCGACGCACGAGCAGTACTTC. Amino acid sequence: CASSKQAGATHEQYF.

This sequence joins TRBV7-9 and TRBJ1-1; D gene uncertain. Germline V gives CDR1 SEHNR, CDR2 FQNEAQ (reference sequence). The length of the CDR3 is 16 residues. V lost 1 base and J 0 bases, leaving 12 bases between the germline ends. CDR3 sequence (DNA): TGTGCCAGCAGCTTAGTCCCCGGGGATATGAACACTGAAGCTTTCTTT. Amino acid sequence: CASSLVPGDMNTEAFF.

The chain uses TRBV18 and TRBJ1-5; possibly TRBD1 for D (6 bases). The CDR3 covers 13 residues. Germline loops: CDR1 KGHSH, CDR2 LQKENI. V was shortened by 3 bases and J by 7 bases, with 10 bases between the two germline ends. Here the CDR3 reads CASSPDRTQPQHF. The CDR3 DNA follows: TGTGCCAGCTCACCCGACAGGACCCAGCCCCAGCATTTT.

The rearrangement uses TRBV2 and TRBJ2-3; 10 bases are a match to TRBD2. Germline V gene data show CDR1 as SNHLY and CDR2 as FYNNEI. The length of the CDR3 is 14 residues. V lost 6 bases, J lost 4 bases, and 4 bases stayed unmatched. CDR3 bases: TGTGCCAGCAGGCCTAGCGGGAGCGCAGATACGCAGTATTTT. This codes for CASRPSGSADTQYF.